Included here is one TCR beta chain sequence, with context. Measured with immunoSEQ multiplex PCR; TCRdb has only the in-frame clones, and not every one. The sample lists 200,000 or so clones; roughly 86% were seen once. This sample stems from a study of blood T cell repertoires in COVID-19. Across the study: Whether acute or convalescent, the COVID-19 samples came from the United States, Italy and Spain. T cells, B-cell-depleted T cells, or PBMCs supplied cDNA or gDNA.

V lost 3 bases and J lost 1, with 6 bases in between. Germline V gene lookup returns CDR1 MDHEN and CDR2 SYDVKM. CDR3 size: 13 residues. V and J are TRBV28 and TRBJ1-1; D gene ambiguous. The clonotype was recovered from a man in his sixties with acute or convalescent COVID-19. Sequencing was performed on peripheral blood. CDR3: CASSFLANTEAFF. The CDR3 coding sequence is TGTGCCAGCAGTTTTCTGGCGAACACTGAAGCTTTCTTT.